This T cell receptor beta chain originates from a study of cytomegalovirus exposure and HLA in healthy donors. Regarding the study as a whole: A few chains tied to CMV proved CMV antigen-specific in vitro. Among immune exposure information, only CMV serostatus was available. Reportedly, cytomegalovirus status was diagnosed with high sensitivity and specificity.

PCR amplification relied on 60 Vbeta primers (plus 13 Jbeta primers). The assay was immunoSEQ multiplex PCR, and TCRdb's table has in-frame clones only and misses some. This sample yields 150,000 to 200,000 clones, of which roughly 80% are seen a single time; roughly 12% belongs to the top ten. As regards this clone: Antigen unknown.

The J segment lost 4 bases and the V segment lost 7 bases, leaving 5 bases of the junction unmatched. The CDR3 has 14 amino acids. In germline, CDR1 is MNHEY, CDR2 SMNVEV (reference sequence). The receptor comes from a man between 18 and 35 years old in good health and CMV-seropositive. The specimen was PBMCs. The rearrangement links TRBV27 to TRBJ2-3; TRBD2 aligns across 10 bases. The CDR3 protein is CASKLAGGSDTQYF. CDR3 nucleotide sequence: TGTGCCAGCAAATTAGCGGGAGGCTCAGATACGCAGTATTTT.